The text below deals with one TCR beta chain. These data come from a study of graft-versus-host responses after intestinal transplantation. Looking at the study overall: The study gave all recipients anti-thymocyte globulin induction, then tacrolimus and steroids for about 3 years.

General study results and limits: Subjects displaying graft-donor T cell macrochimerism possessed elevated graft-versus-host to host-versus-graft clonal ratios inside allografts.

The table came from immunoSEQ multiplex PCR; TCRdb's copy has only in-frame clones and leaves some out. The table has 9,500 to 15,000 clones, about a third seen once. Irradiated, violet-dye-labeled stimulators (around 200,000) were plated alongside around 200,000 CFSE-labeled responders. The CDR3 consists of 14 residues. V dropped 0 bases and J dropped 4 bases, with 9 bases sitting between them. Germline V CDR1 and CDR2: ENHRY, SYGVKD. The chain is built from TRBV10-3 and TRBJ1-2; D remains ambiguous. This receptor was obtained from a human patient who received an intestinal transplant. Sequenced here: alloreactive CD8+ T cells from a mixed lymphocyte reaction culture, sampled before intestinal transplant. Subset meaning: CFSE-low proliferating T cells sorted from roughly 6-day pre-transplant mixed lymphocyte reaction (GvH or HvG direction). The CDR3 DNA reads TGTGCCATCAGTGAGTCGGGAGCGGGCTATGGCTACACCTTC. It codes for CAISESGAGYGYTF.